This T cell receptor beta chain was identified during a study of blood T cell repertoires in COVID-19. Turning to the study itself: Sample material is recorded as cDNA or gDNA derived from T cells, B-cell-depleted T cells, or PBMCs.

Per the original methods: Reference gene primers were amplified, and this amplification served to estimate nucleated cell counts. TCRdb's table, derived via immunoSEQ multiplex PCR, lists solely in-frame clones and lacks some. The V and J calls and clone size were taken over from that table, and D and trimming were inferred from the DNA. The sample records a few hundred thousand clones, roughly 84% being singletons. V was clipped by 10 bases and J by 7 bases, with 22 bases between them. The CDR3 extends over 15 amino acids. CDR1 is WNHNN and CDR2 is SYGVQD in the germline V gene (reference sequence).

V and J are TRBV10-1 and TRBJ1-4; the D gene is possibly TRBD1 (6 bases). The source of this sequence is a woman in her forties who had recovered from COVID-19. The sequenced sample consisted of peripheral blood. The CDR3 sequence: CATGTWDCNFEKLFF. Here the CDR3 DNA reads TGCGCCACCGGGACATGGGATTGTAATTTTGAAAAACTGTTTTTT.